A single sample is the source of the 20 T cell receptor beta chains below, sequenced in a study of T cells in Graves' hyperthyroidism and ophthalmopathy. Amplification targeted TCR beta CDR3 regions from RNA transcripts. TCR CDR3 underwent first-round RT-PCR with the HTBI primer set. A single record per CDR3 protein comes from TCRdb applying MiXCR to the multiplex PCR reads. This sample yields hundreds of thousands of distinct CDR3 sequences, of which 12% to 15% are seen a single time; around 13% belongs to the top ten. Sequencing was performed on blood. The receptor source for this set is a woman in her 40s with Graves' hyperthyroidism.

This clonotype showed up many times. This rearrangement joins TRBV4-1 to TRBJ2-1; 7 bases map to TRBD1. Germline V gene lookup returns CDR1 MGHRA and CDR2 YSYEKL. V lost 3 bases, J lost 8 bases, and 7 bases stayed unmatched. This CDR3 spans 14 amino acids. The CDR3 nucleotides read TGCGCCAGCAGCCAGGCCCTAGGGGGCGATGAGCAGTTCTTC. It is translated as CASSQALGGDEQFF.

V usage is TRBV20-1 and J usage is TRBJ2-1; 12 positions match TRBD2. Trimming took 6 bases from V and 7 from J; bases not matched to a gene: 7. Germline V gene data show CDR1 as DFQATT and CDR2 as SNEGSKA (reference sequence). CDR3 length: 14 residues. CDR3 protein: CSAPTSGRRNEQFF. DNA of the CDR3: TGCAGTGCCCCTACTAGCGGGAGGAGGAATGAGCAGTTCTTC.

This clonotype has just a few counts. This chain links TRBV20-1 with TRBJ2-2, with D unresolved. The CDR3 sequence is 14 residues long. Per the germline V gene, CDR1 is DFQATT and CDR2 is SNEGSKA (reference sequence). Deletions cut 3 bases from V and 0 bases from J, with 8 bases between. Written as DNA, the CDR3 is TGCAGTGCTAGTCACTCGACGAACACCGGGGAGCTGTTTTTT. It translates to CSASHSTNTGELFF.

Worth noting for this clonotype: A much bigger clone sits one base away, suggesting this may be a read error. CDR3 nucleotide sequence: TGTGCCAGCAGCTTAGTGGCGAGCGAGGGCGAGCAGTTCTTC. It specifies CASSLVASEGEQFF. This rearrangement joins TRBV11-2 to TRBJ2-1; D perhaps matches TRBD2 (5 bases). The germline V gene encodes CDR1 SGHAT and CDR2 FQNNGV. The V and J ends lost 1 base and 10 bases respectively, with 14 bases between them. This CDR3 has 14 residues.

Only a few counts were recorded for this clonotype. The chain combines TRBV7-2 with TRBJ2-4, with D unresolved. The CDR3 extends over 16 amino acids. Germline V CDR1 and CDR2: SGHTA, FQGNSA. V was trimmed by 3 bases and J by 0 bases, leaving 12 bases between them. The chain's CDR3 is CASSFPPLLAKNIQYF. The CDR3 nucleotides are TGTGCCAGCAGCTTCCCTCCCTTACTAGCCAAAAACATTCAGTACTTC.

Ten or more counts support this clonotype. The chain has TRBV12-3 or TRBV12-4 and TRBJ2-7; 8 bases fit TRBD1. The ends lost 6 bases at V and 2 bases at J; junction bases unmatched: 9. CDR3 size: 15 residues. The CDR3: CASSPRGQGPYEQYF. CDR3 in DNA: TGTGCCAGCAGCCCCAGGGGGCAAGGTCCCTACGAGCAGTACTTC.

There are many counts of this clonotype. The chain joins TRBV28 to TRBJ2-5; 9 bases map to TRBD1. Germline lookup yields CDR1 MDHEN and CDR2 SYDVKM. Trimming removed 7 bases from V and 2 bases from J; junction bases left unmatched: 17. The CDR3 length is 18 residues. CDR3 nucleotides: TGTGCCAGCAACAGTCCCGGGACAGGGTTTTTCCCTCAAGAGACCCAGTACTTC. Amino acids: CASNSPGTGFFPQETQYF.

This clonotype occurred many times. The rearrangement links TRBV24-1 to TRBJ2-5; 8 bases are a match to TRBD2. Germline V lookup: CDR1 KGHDR, CDR2 SFDVKD. Trimming took 5 bases from V and 1 from J; bases not matched to a gene: 5. This CDR3 region has 15 residues. In DNA form, the CDR3 reads TGTGCCACCAGTGTCGCTAGCGGGCTCCAAGAGACCCAGTACTTC. Protein: CATSVASGLQETQYF.

This clonotype was detected ten times or more. This chain uses TRBV2 with TRBJ2-7; 11 bases are a match to TRBD2. The CDR3 runs 12 residues. CDR1 is SNHLY and CDR2 is FYNNEI in the germline V gene. V shed 8 bases and J 4 bases; nucleotides not matched to a gene: 1. The CDR3, as DNA: TGTGCCAGCGGGACTAGCGGATACGAGCAGTACTTC. Translating it yields CASGTSGYEQYF.

This clonotype was recorded many times. The gene calls are TRBV5-5 and TRBJ2-2, with TRBD1 as a possible D gene (6 bases). The V end lost 2 bases, the J end lost 0 bases, and 8 bases lay between the germline ends. Germline V gene lookup returns CDR1 SGHKS and CDR2 YYEKEE (reference sequence). This CDR3 is built from 15 residues. In nucleotides, the CDR3 is TGTGCCAGCAGCTTCCAGGGGACGAACACCGGGGAGCTGTTTTTT. As protein: CASSFQGTNTGELFF.

This rearrangement joins TRBV4-1 to TRBJ2-5; 8 bases are shared with TRBD1. The CDR3 totals 14 residues. Germline V gives CDR1 MGHRA, CDR2 YSYEKL. Unmatched junction bases numbered 3, after V lost 4 bases and J lost 2 bases. CDR3 amino acids: CASSRRTGQETQYF. Here the CDR3 DNA reads TGCGCCAGCAGCCGTAGGACAGGGCAAGAGACCCAGTACTTC.

V is TRBV5-1 and J is TRBJ1-4; 9 bases fit TRBD1. V dropped 3 bases and J dropped 0; count of bases not matched to a gene: 3. The CDR3 extends over 16 amino acids. Germline assignment: CDR1 SGHRS and CDR2 YFSETQ. As DNA, the CDR3 is TGCGCCAGCAGCTCAGGACAGGGGTCAACTAATGAAAAACTGTTTTTT. It specifies CASSSGQGSTNEKLFF.

This clonotype has just a few counts. This rearrangement joins TRBV28 to TRBJ1-5; possible D gene TRBD1, 5 bases. V was shortened by 8 bases and J by 4 bases, with 12 bases between the two germline ends. The CDR3 totals 13 residues. CDR1 and CDR2 (germline): MDHEN, SYDVKM. The CDR3 DNA follows: TGTGCCAGCGATCGGACACCTAATCAGCCCCAGCATTTT. Its translation is CASDRTPNQPQHF.

V usage is TRBV7-6 and J usage is TRBJ1-4, with unresolved D. Trimming took 5 bases from V and 4 from J, leaving 14 bases between them. This CDR3 is built from 15 residues. Germline CDR1 reads SGHVS; CDR2 reads FNYEAQ. As DNA, the CDR3 is TGTGCCAGCAGCCGCAACAAGCTCGGTAATGAAAAACTGTTTTTT. This codes for CASSRNKLGNEKLFF.

This rearrangement joins TRBV12-3 or TRBV12-4 to TRBJ2-5; 8 bases align to TRBD2. With V trimmed by 6 bases and J by 5 bases, 14 bases remained unmatched. The CDR3 is 16 residues long. The CDR3 spells CASSVALTGGRETQYF. CDR3 sequence (DNA): TGTGCCAGCAGCGTAGCTTTAACGGGAGGGCGTGAGACCCAGTACTTC.

This chain joins TRBV27 and TRBJ2-3; 7 nucleotides agree with TRBD1. Germline V gene lookup returns CDR1 MNHEY and CDR2 SMNVEV (reference sequence). V lost 3 bases, J lost 5 bases, and 2 bases stayed unmatched. The CDR3 has 13 residues. The CDR3 coding sequence is TGTGCCAGCAGTTTCCAGGGGGAAGATACGCAGTATTTT. Protein: CASSFQGEDTQYF.

The chain joins TRBV19 to TRBJ2-7; the match to TRBD2 covers 12 bases. J gave up 7 bases and V 6 bases, and 10 bases lay outside the gene matches. Germline V gene lookup returns CDR1 LNHDA and CDR2 SQIVND (reference sequence). This CDR3 is 15 amino acids long. As DNA, the CDR3 is TGTGCCAGTAGCACCAGACTAGCGGGAGCGGGAGAGCAGTACTTC. Residues: CASSTRLAGAGEQYF.

This clonotype was seen ten or more times. The chain is built from TRBV29-1 and TRBJ2-1; 7 nucleotides match TRBD2. Germline values: CDR1 SQVTM, CDR2 ANQGSEA. This CDR3 region has 15 residues. With 0 bases clipped from V and 4 bases from J, the junction kept 6 bases outside the gene matches. CDR3 DNA sequence: TGCAGCGTTGAAGACGGCGGGAGAGGGTACAATGAGCAGTTCTTC. Translating it yields CSVEDGGRGYNEQFF.

In this sample, this clonotype turned up many times. The rearrangement links TRBV7-8 to TRBJ2-1; 7 nucleotides agree with TRBD2. CDR3 length: 13 residues. The V gene end was trimmed by 3 bases and the J gene end by 10 bases; junction bases not matched to a gene: 6. CDR1 SGHVS and CDR2 FQNEAQ come from the germline V gene. CDR3 sequence (DNA): TGTGCCAGCAGCTTTTTGGGAGGGAAGGAGCAGTTCTTC. Protein sequence: CASSFLGGKEQFF.

This clonotype was recorded at least ten times. This chain links TRBV28 with TRBJ1-5; the D gene is possibly TRBD1 (6 bases). V was pared by 2 bases and J by 7 bases, with 21 bases between. This CDR3 comprises 17 residues. CDR1 is MDHEN and CDR2 is SYDVKM in the germline V gene. For the CDR3, the DNA is TGTGCCAGCAGTTTAACGCGACAGGCCATAAACACACAGCCCCAGCATTTT. This gives the protein CASSLTRQAINTQPQHF.